The 26 T cell receptor delta chains reported below all come from one sample, sequenced in a study of gammadelta T cells in human blood. TCRdb re-called clones from the RT-PCR reads via CATT. The sample includes about 800 delta-chain clones, over 60% of them seen just once. Sequencing was carried out using Vgamma9Vdelta2 gamma-delta T cells from adult blood. These receptors were obtained from a human donor.

This clone appeared a single time. TCRdb's entry gives the protein of a much larger clone, which mismatches this DNA's translation at residue 3, likely from a read error; the protein reported here is translated from the DNA. The chain couples TRDV2 to TRDJ1, with a possible D match to TRDD3 (6 bases). Germline V gene data show CDR1 as GEAIGNYY and CDR2 as EKD. The CDR3 contains 16 residues. The CDR3 here is CARDEVTWGKIDKLIF. As DNA, the CDR3 is TGTGCCCGTGACGAAGTCACCTGGGGAAAAATAGATAAACTCATCTTT.

About this clone itself: A far larger clone is off by one base, so a read error is likely. The chain joins TRDV2 to TRDJ3; tentative D call: TRDD3 (5 bases). Trimming removed 3 bases at V and 0 bases at J, with 17 bases between. CDR3 length equals 19 residues. Per the germline V gene, CDR1 is GEAIGNYY and CDR2 is EKD. The CDR3 region is CACDSAGSRSSWDTRQMFF. The CDR3 DNA follows: TGTGCCTGTGACTCCGCTGGGAGCAGGAGCTCCTGGGACACCCGACAGATGTTTTTC.

A remark on this clone: A single base is all that separates this from a far larger clone, so a read error is likely. The chain couples TRDV2 to TRDJ1; a weak D match, TRDD3 (6 bases). The CDR3 totals 19 residues. Germline assignment: CDR1 GEAIGNYY and CDR2 EKD. The V end lost 0 bases, the J end lost 0 bases, and 22 bases lay between the germline ends. The CDR3 here is CACDTITLGAATYTDKLIF. CDR3 nucleotides: TGTGCCTGTGACACCATCACCTTGGGGGCGGCCACGTACACCGATAAACTCATCTTT.

This clone appeared a few times. A read error is possible here, since a much larger clone lies one base away. Different DNA sequences within this sample yield the same CDR3. The chain carries TRDV2 and TRDJ3; 9 bases are shared with TRDD3. In germline, CDR1 is GEAIGNYY, CDR2 EKD. The CDR3 loop spans 22 amino acids. The trim removed 3 bases at V and 0 bases at J, leaving 17 bases unmatched. The chain's CDR3 is CACDAVLGDTNHSSWDTRQMFF. The CDR3 DNA reads as TGTGCCTGTGACGCGGTACTGGGGGACACGAACCACAGCTCCTGGGACACCCGACAGATGTTTTTC.

This chain connects TRDV1 to TRDJ1; 11 bases align to TRDD3. Germline V CDR1 and CDR2: TSWWSYY, QGS. Trimming at V came to 5 bases and at J to 1 base, leaving 15 bases not matched to a gene. The CDR3 is 19 amino acids. CDR3 nucleotides: TGTGCTCTTGGGAACCCATCAACAGTTGGGGGATACGGCACCGATAAACTCATCTTT. Protein product: CALGNPSTVGGYGTDKLIF.

In regard to this clone: This likely traces to a read error, being one base from a far larger clone. The chain recombines TRDV2 with TRDJ1, with D tentatively TRDD3 (5 bases). The CDR3 totals 19 residues. Germline V gene data show CDR1 as GEAIGNYY and CDR2 as EKD. V lost 3 bases, J lost 0 bases, and 25 bases lay in between. CDR3 sequence reads: CACDSITLGTATYTDKLIF. CDR3 nucleotide sequence: TGTGCCTGTGACTCCATCACCTTGGGGACGGCCACGTACACCGATAAACTCATCTTT.

A word on this clone: This likely traces to a read error, being one base from a far larger clone. V usage is TRDV2 and J usage is TRDJ1; D is unclear. In germline, CDR1 is GEAIGNYY, CDR2 EKD. With 8 bases removed from V and 0 bases from J, the gap between germline ends came to 48 bases. The CDR3 contains 25 residues. The CDR3 DNA is TGTGCCTCCGACGAGATTAGACAGAACGTGGGACGACAAGCAGCCCGTACTCGGTACACCGATAAACTCATCTTT. Protein sequence: CASDEIRQNVGRQAARTRYTDKLIF.

On this clone: A far larger clone is one nucleotide away, so this likely arose from a read error. The chain links TRDV2 to TRDJ2, with D perhaps TRDD3 (6 bases). This CDR3 has 19 amino acids. CDR1 is GEAIGNYY, CDR2 EKD, per germline. This chain's CDR3 is CACDTLLGTDEALTAQPFF. CDR3 DNA: TGTGCCTGTGACACGTTACTGGGTACCGACGAAGCTTTGACAGCACAACCCTTCTTT.

This clone qualifies as large. The J gene is TRDJ1, the V gene TRDV2; possible D gene TRDD3, 6 bases. There are 19 residues in the CDR3. The germline V gene encodes CDR1 GEAIGNYY and CDR2 EKD. Trimming cost V 1 base and J 1 base, with 24 bases left between them. CDR3 in amino acids: CACDTMVGIEGSSTDKLIF. CDR3 nucleotides: TGTGCCTGTGACACGATGGTGGGGATCGAGGGGAGCTCCACCGATAAACTCATCTTT.

As concerns this clone: A much larger clonotype is one base distant, so this may be a read error. This CDR3 is also generated by other DNA sequences in the sample. The V call is TRDV2, the J call TRDJ1; D remains ambiguous. This CDR3 is built from 14 residues. Germline CDR1 is GEAIGNYY and CDR2 is EKD. The CDR3 reads CACDILGSEEKLIF. In DNA, the CDR3 is TGTGCCTGCGACATATTGGGAAGTGAGGAAAAACTCATCTTT.

Remarks on this clone: A single base is all that separates this from a far larger clone, so a read error is likely. V gene TRDV2 combines with J gene TRDJ1, with a possible D match to TRDD3 (5 bases). The germline V gene encodes CDR1 GEAIGNYY and CDR2 EKD. The CDR3 loop spans 19 amino acids. CDR3 sequence: CACDTITLGTATYTDKRIF. The CDR3 DNA sequence: TGTGCCTGTGACACCATCACCTTGGGGACGGCCACGTACACCGATAAACGCATCTTT.

Comments on this clone: A far more abundant clone sits one base away, making this likely a read error. The chain is built from TRDV2 and TRDJ1; 10 bases are shared with TRDD3. CDR1 is GEAIGNYY, CDR2 EKD, per germline. CDR3 length: 19 amino acids. The ends lost 0 bases at V and 4 bases at J; junction bases unmatched: 16. The CDR3 is CACDTVPSTGGWDIDKLIF. Here the CDR3 DNA reads TGTGCCTGTGACACCGTCCCCTCTACTGGGGGATGGGACATCGATAAACTCATCTTT.

Regarding this clone: A read error is likely here: a far larger clone is one base away. Distinct nucleotide sequences in the sample also encode this CDR3. The genes are TRDV2 and TRDJ1; 10 bases align to TRDD3. Germline CDR1 GEAIGNYY, CDR2 EKD. CDR3 length: 21 amino acids. The CDR3 nucleotides are TGTGCCTGTGACGCTGTTGGGCTTCCTACTTTGCTGGGGGATATCCCCGATAAACTTATCTTT. Amino acid sequence: CACDAVGLPTLLGDIPDKLIF.

As for this clone: A far larger clone differs by one base, so this is likely a read error. The rearrangement uses TRDV2 and TRDJ1; 10 bases fit TRDD3. In germline, CDR1 is GEAIGNYY, CDR2 EKD. The CDR3 runs to 18 residues. As DNA, the CDR3 is TGTGCCTTTGACACTCTGGAGAGGCTGGGGGATAACACCGATAAACTCATCTTT. Its protein product is CAFDTLERLGDNTDKLIF.

Comment on this clone: This may arise from a read error, as a much more abundant clone is one base away. The chain is built from TRDV2 and TRDJ2; the match to TRDD3 covers 7 bases. Germline V gene data show CDR1 as GEAIGNYY and CDR2 as EKD. The V and J ends lost 3 bases and 6 bases, in that order; junction bases with no gene match: 12. This CDR3 has 16 residues. The DNA of the CDR3 is TGTGCCTGTGACCCACTGGGGAATAGGAGGGCAGCACAACTCTTCTTT. This gives the protein CACDPLGNRRAAQLFF.

With respect to this clone: A read error is likely here: a far larger clone is one base away. Other DNA sequences in this sample translate to the same CDR3. The chain has TRDV2 and TRDJ1; D perhaps matches TRDD3 (5 bases). This CDR3 is built from 15 residues. The germline V gene has CDR1 GEAIGNYY and CDR2 EKD. The DNA for the CDR3 is TGTGCCTGTGACAACTTGGGAGATACCACCGACAAACTCATCTTT. It codes for CACDNLGDTTDKLIF.

With regard to this clone: TCRdb pairs this DNA with a much larger clone's protein that differs at residue 6, likely a read error; the protein shown was translated from the DNA. The chain uses TRDV2 and TRDJ2; maybe TRDD3 (5 bases). This CDR3 has 16 amino acids. Trimming shortened V by 1 base and J by 3 bases, and 14 bases separated the two germline ends. Germline V gene sequence: CDR1 GEAIGNYY, CDR2 EKD. The CDR3 region is CACDTLGNKLTAQLFF. DNA of the CDR3: TGTGCCTGTGACACATTGGGGAACAAACTGACAGCACAACTCTTCTTT.

Comments on this clone: It differs at one base from a far larger clone, so likely a read error. Other DNA sequences in the same sample also yield this CDR3. The chain employs TRDV2 and TRDJ1, with 13 bases that match TRDD3. CDR3 length: 17 amino acids. Germline V lookup: CDR1 GEAIGNYY, CDR2 EKD. As DNA, the CDR3 is TGTGCTTGTGACCTCTTACTGGGGGATACGCAGGCCGATAAACTCATCTTT. This gives the protein CACDLLLGDTQADKLIF.

Notes on this clone: This sequence is one base from a far larger clone and is likely a read error. The chain carries TRDV2 and TRDJ1; 8 bases align to TRDD3. The germline gives CDR1 GEAIGNYY, CDR2 EKD. The CDR3 consists of 17 residues. V lost 3 bases, J lost 3 bases, and 14 bases stayed unmatched. For the CDR3, the DNA is TGTGCCTGTGACCTCTTACTGGGGGGTACGCAGGCCGATAAACTCATCTTT. Its protein is CACDLLLGGTQADKLIF.

This sequence joins TRDV1 and TRDJ1, with 8 bases aligning to TRDD3. This CDR3 has 20 residues. CDR1 and CDR2 (germline): TSWWSYY, QGS. Trimming at V came to 1 base and at J to 0 bases, leaving 16 bases not matched to a gene. The CDR3 here is CALGEPFLNWGGPYTDKLIF. The DNA of the CDR3 is TGTGCTCTTGGGGAACCATTCCTAAACTGGGGGGGACCTTACACCGATAAACTCATCTTT.

In its sample, this clone was seen a few times. A far larger clone is just one base off, so this is likely a read error. The rearrangement uses TRDV2 and TRDJ3; 7 bases align to TRDD3. Germline CDR1 GEAIGNYY, CDR2 EKD. Unmatched junction bases numbered 10, after V lost 3 bases and J lost 0 bases. This CDR3 has 19 residues. In DNA, the CDR3 is TGTGCCTGTGACCCCCTGGGGGGGCAGAGCTCCTGGGACACCCGACAGATGTTTTTC. Translating it yields CACDPLGGQSSWDTRQMFF.

Notes on this clone: TCRdb attributes to this sequence the protein of a much larger clone, which differs from the DNA translation at residue 7; a read error is likely, and the protein displayed is translated from the DNA. The chain joins TRDV2 to TRDJ1; D is undetermined. This CDR3 spans 15 amino acids. The ends were cut back, 3 bases at V and 0 bases at J, with 13 bases in the middle. The germline V gene encodes CDR1 GEAIGNYY and CDR2 EKD. CDR3 nucleotide sequence: TGTGCCTGTGACTTTTTGGTGGATGACACCGATAAACTCATCTTT. The encoded protein is CACDFLVDDTDKLIF.

Turning to this clone: TCRdb assigns this DNA the protein of a much larger clone, which departs from its translation at residue 14; this likely reflects a read error, and the protein shown comes from translating the DNA. This chain uses TRDV2 with TRDJ1; the match to TRDD3 covers 7 bases. Germline V gene sequence: CDR1 GEAIGNYY, CDR2 EKD. The CDR3 has 16 residues. The CDR3 sequence is CACDSLGALNTDKPIF. The CDR3 bases are TGTGCCTGTGACAGTCTGGGGGCCTTAAACACCGATAAACCCATCTTT.

On this clone: This probably arose from a read error, given a far larger clone one base away. This same CDR3 is encoded by further DNA sequences in the sample. The chain links TRDV2 to TRDJ3; 11 nucleotides agree with TRDD3. The germline V gene has CDR1 GEAIGNYY and CDR2 EKD. V dropped 0 bases and J dropped 0; count of bases not matched to a gene: 9. This CDR3 has 21 amino acids. Here the CDR3 DNA reads TGTGCCTGTGACACCGTCGCTGGGGGATACTCGGGCTCCTGGGACACCCGACAGATGTTTTTC. Protein product: CACDTVAGGYSGSWDTRQMFF.

A note on this clone: With only one base between it and a far larger clone, this is likely a read error. The chain joins TRDV2 to TRDJ1; 13 bases map to TRDD3. Germline V gene lookup returns CDR1 GEAIGNYY and CDR2 EKD. The CDR3 runs to 18 residues. The J segment lost 4 bases and the V segment lost 3 bases, leaving 13 bases of the junction unmatched. The CDR3 nucleotides are TGTGCCTGTGACGCTGTACTGGGGGATACGCAGACGAACGATAAACTCATCTTT. This codes for CACDAVLGDTQTNDKLIF.

As regards this clone: A far larger clone is one nucleotide away, so this likely arose from a read error. The chain links TRDV2 to TRDJ1; 10 bases are a match to TRDD3. V lost 3 bases, J lost 0 bases, and 15 bases stayed unmatched. Germline CDR1 GEAIGNYY, CDR2 EKD. The CDR3 totals 19 residues. The CDR3 bases are TGTGCCTGTGACTCCGTCCCCTCTACTGGGGGATGGGACACCGATAAACTCATCTTT. It is translated as CACDSVPSTGGWDTDKLIF.